A single sample is the source of the 17 T cell receptor beta chains below, sequenced in a study of T-cell reconstitution after alpha-beta-depleted transplantation in children. Unique molecular identifiers were incorporated during preparation of the TCRbeta library. TCRdb analysed the PCR reads with MiXCR anew, one entry per CDR3 protein. The data contain about 610,000 distinct CDR3 sequences, about 11% of them singletons. The sequenced sample was PBMCs from the stem cell graft donor, obtained from the stem cell graft. These receptors were obtained from a human donor who donated a stem cell graft to a child with acute myeloid leukemia.

In this sample, this clonotype turned up a few times. The chain links TRBV20-1 to TRBJ1-6; D is unclear. V was trimmed by 1 base and J by 0 bases, leaving 4 bases between them. From germline, CDR1 is DFQATT and CDR2 SNEGSKA (reference sequence). CDR3 size: 14 residues. CDR3: CSARVPSYNSPLHF. The CDR3 DNA is TGCAGTGCTAGAGTTCCCTCCTATAATTCACCCCTCCACTTT.

This chain uses TRBV18 with TRBJ1-2; the D gene is possibly TRBD1 (6 bases). Trimming left V 2 bases short and J 6 bases short, with 10 bases between. There are 13 residues in the CDR3. The V gene's germline CDR1 is KGHSH and CDR2 LQKENI. CDR3 sequence reads: CASSPSGVNGYTF. CDR3 in DNA: TGTGCCAGCTCACCATCAGGGGTCAATGGCTACACCTTC.

This chain uses TRBV7-8 with TRBJ2-1; D remains ambiguous. CDR1 is SGHVS and CDR2 is FQNEAQ in the germline V gene. The CDR3 is made up of 15 amino acids. The V end lost 3 bases, the J end lost 0 bases, and 9 bases lay between the germline ends. CDR3 bases: TGTGCCAGCAGCTTGGGCTTCTCCTCCTACAATGAGCAGTTCTTC. It codes for CASSLGFSSYNEQFF.

The sample holds many counts of this clonotype. The genes are TRBV29-1 and TRBJ2-5; 7 positions match TRBD1. This CDR3 is 14 amino acids long. J lost 3 bases, V lost 5 bases, and 9 bases had no gene match. The germline gives CDR1 SQVTM, CDR2 ANQGSEA. The CDR3 spells CSVLRPGTEETQYF. CDR3 DNA: TGCAGCGTTCTTCGGCCAGGGACAGAAGAGACCCAGTACTTC.

V gene TRBV7-2 combines with J gene TRBJ2-7; D is undetermined. Per the germline V gene, CDR1 is SGHTA and CDR2 is FQGNSA. The CDR3 has 15 residues. V was cut by 4 bases and J by 2 bases, with 15 bases left in between. As DNA, the CDR3 is TGTGCCAGCAGCTGGGGATCGCTAGATACCTACGAGCAGTACTTC. Its translation: CASSWGSLDTYEQYF.

The rearrangement uses TRBV27 and TRBJ1-1; D is undetermined. CDR1 and CDR2 from the germline V gene are MNHEY and SMNVEV (reference sequence). The CDR3 totals 15 residues. The V end was cut by 5 bases, the J end by 1 base, with 14 bases between. The CDR3 protein is CASSPDRARNTEAFF. In nucleotides, the CDR3 is TGTGCCAGCAGTCCCGATCGGGCCAGGAACACTGAAGCTTTCTTT.

This clonotype turned up a few times. The rearrangement uses TRBV7-8 and TRBJ2-7; 7 bases map to TRBD1. V lost 0 bases and J lost 6; bases outside the gene matches: 5. The CDR3 is 14 amino acids. Germline CDR1 and CDR2: SGHVS and FQNEAQ. The CDR3 nucleotides are TGTGCCAGCAGCTTAGCGCAGGGACAGAGCGAGCAGTACTTC. It yields the protein CASSLAQGQSEQYF.

The chain links TRBV30 to TRBJ2-6; 8 bases map to TRBD2. Looked up from germline, CDR1 is GTSNPN and CDR2 is SVGIG (reference sequence). The V and J ends lost 0 bases and 0 bases, in that order; junction bases with no gene match: 7. This CDR3 region has 18 residues. CDR3 residues: CAWSVILAGFSGANVLTF. The CDR3 DNA reads TGTGCCTGGAGTGTAATCCTAGCGGGCTTCTCTGGGGCCAACGTCCTGACTTTC.

The sample holds many counts of this clonotype. The CDR3 sequence is CSARVSENTEAFF. The CDR3 region has the DNA TGCAGTGCTAGAGTATCGGAGAACACTGAAGCTTTCTTT. The chain has TRBV20-1 and TRBJ1-1; D call uncertain. Germline V gene sequence: CDR1 DFQATT, CDR2 SNEGSKA (reference sequence). The CDR3 is 13 residues long. The V end lost 1 base, the J end lost 1 base, and 7 bases lay between the germline ends.

The chain links TRBV7-6 to TRBJ2-7, with 7 bases matching TRBD2. CDR3 size: 16 residues. Looked up from germline, CDR1 is SGHVS and CDR2 is FNYEAQ. The V and J ends lost 5 bases and 0 bases, in that order; junction bases with no gene match: 10. DNA of the CDR3: TGTGCCAGCAGCCGCCGAGGCAGCGGGGCCTCCTACGAGCAGTACTTC. Translated: CASSRRGSGASYEQYF.

In its sample, this clonotype was seen a few times. The CDR3, as DNA: TGTGCCAGCAGTTCCGAATTAGGGAGCGCCCGTGAGCAGTTCTTC. Amino acid sequence: CASSSELGSAREQFF. V and J are TRBV6-4 and TRBJ2-1; tentative D call: TRBD2 (5 bases). CDR1 is MRHNA, CDR2 SNTAGT, per germline. V was pared by 5 bases and J by 9 bases, with 20 bases between. The CDR3 is made up of 15 amino acids.

This clonotype was seen a handful of times. The chain recombines TRBV15 with TRBJ1-5, with 7 positions matching TRBD1. V gave up 9 bases and J gave up 7 bases; unmatched junction bases: 6. The germline V gene encodes CDR1 LNHNV and CDR2 YYDKDF (reference sequence). The CDR3 totals 12 residues. This CDR3 is CATTTGNQPQHF. For the CDR3, the DNA is TGTGCCACTACGACAGGGAACCAGCCCCAGCATTTT.

The chain uses TRBV29-1 and TRBJ2-6; perhaps TRBD2 as D (5 bases). Trimming removed 6 bases from V and 2 bases from J, with 14 bases in between. CDR3 size: 15 residues. Germline V gene lookup returns CDR1 SQVTM and CDR2 ANQGSEA. The CDR3 loop is CSVTPLGAGANVLTF. The CDR3 DNA reads as TGCAGCGTGACTCCTCTGGGAGCTGGGGCCAACGTCCTGACTTTC. Full variable domain (rest looked up from reference TRBV29-1 and TRBJ2-6): SAVISQKPSRDICQRGTSLTIQCQVDSQVTMMFWYRQQPGQSLTLIATANQGSEATYESGFVIDKFPISRPNLTFSTLTVSNMSPEDSSIYLCSVTPLGAGANVLTFGAGSRLTVL.

The CDR3 nucleotides read TGTGCCAGCAGTTCCTCGAGGGACCACACAGATACGCAGTATTTT. Residues: CASSSSRDHTDTQYF. The chain recombines TRBV27 with TRBJ2-3; D may match TRBD1 or TRBD2 (5 bases each). The V and J ends lost 4 bases and 2 bases respectively, with 13 bases between them. The CDR3 spans 15 residues. CDR1 is MNHEY and CDR2 is SMNVEV in the germline V gene (reference sequence).

Many counts were recorded for this clonotype. The chain joins TRBV2 to TRBJ2-7; 7 positions agree with TRBD1. The CDR3 sequence is 14 residues long. Germline-derived CDR1 and CDR2 are SNHLY and FYNNEI. V was clipped by 10 bases and J by 2 bases; unmatched bases: 11. The CDR3 DNA reads TGTGCCACTCTGCCCGGGACAGACCCCTACGAGCAGTACTTC. Its translation is CATLPGTDPYEQYF.

This clonotype was counted at least ten times. The chain has TRBV12-3 or TRBV12-4 and TRBJ2-5, with no clear D. Trimming cost V 1 base and J 7 bases, with 4 bases left between them. The CDR3 consists of 11 residues. CDR3 DNA: TGTGCCAGCAGTTTAGAGGGGACCCAGTACTTC. It yields the protein CASSLEGTQYF.

V and J are TRBV6-2 or TRBV6-3 and TRBJ2-7; TRBD2 matches at 10 bases. The CDR3 runs to 16 residues. From germline, CDR1 is MNHEY and CDR2 SVGEGT. Trimming at V came to 6 bases and at J to 0 bases, leaving 8 bases not matched to a gene. CDR3 sequence reads: CASSPLAGESSYEQYF. The CDR3, as DNA: TGTGCCAGCAGCCCGCTAGCGGGAGAGAGCTCCTACGAGCAGTACTTC.